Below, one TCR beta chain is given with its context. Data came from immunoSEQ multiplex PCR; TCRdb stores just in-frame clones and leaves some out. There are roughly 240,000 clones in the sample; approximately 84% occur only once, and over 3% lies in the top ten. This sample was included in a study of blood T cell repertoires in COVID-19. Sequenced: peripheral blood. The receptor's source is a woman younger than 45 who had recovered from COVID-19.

CDR3 in amino acids: CSVSHSGNTIYF. Written as DNA, the CDR3 is TGCAGCGTTAGCCACTCTGGAAACACCATATATTTT. The J gene is TRBJ1-3, the V gene TRBV29-1; unclear D gene. The CDR3 is made up of 12 amino acids. The ends were cut back, 5 bases at V and 0 bases at J, with 5 bases in the middle. CDR1 and CDR2 (germline): SQVTM, ANQGSEA.